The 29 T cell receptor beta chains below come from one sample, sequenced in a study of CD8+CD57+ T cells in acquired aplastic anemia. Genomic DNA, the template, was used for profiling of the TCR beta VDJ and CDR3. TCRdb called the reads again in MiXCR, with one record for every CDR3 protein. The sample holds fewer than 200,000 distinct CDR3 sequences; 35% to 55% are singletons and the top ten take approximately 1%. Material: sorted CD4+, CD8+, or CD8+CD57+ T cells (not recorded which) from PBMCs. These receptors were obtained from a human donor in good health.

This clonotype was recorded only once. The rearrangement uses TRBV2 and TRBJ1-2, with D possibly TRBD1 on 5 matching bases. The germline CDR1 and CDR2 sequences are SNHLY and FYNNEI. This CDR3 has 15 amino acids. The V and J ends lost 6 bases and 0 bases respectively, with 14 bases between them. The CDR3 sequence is CASSRTLNPNYGYTF. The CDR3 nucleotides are TGTGCCAGCAGCCGGACACTTAACCCTAACTATGGCTACACCTTC.

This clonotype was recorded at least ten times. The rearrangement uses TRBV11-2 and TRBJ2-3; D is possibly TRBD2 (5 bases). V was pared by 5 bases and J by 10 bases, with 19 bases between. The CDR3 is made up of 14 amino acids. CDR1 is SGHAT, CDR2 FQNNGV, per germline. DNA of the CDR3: TGTGCCAGCAGCCACCCTGAAGGAGGATCGGCGCAGTATTTT. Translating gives CASSHPEGGSAQYF.

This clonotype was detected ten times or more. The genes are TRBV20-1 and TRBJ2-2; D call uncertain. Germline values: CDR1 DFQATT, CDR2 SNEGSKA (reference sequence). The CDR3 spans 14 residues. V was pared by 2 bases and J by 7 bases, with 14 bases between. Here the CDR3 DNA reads TGCAGTGCTAGATACCTAGACACGGGCGGGGAGCTGTTTTTT. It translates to CSARYLDTGGELFF.

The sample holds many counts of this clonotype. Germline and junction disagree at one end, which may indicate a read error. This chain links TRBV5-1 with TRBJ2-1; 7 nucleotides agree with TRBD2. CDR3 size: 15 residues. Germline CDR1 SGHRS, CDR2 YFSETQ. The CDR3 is CASSLGGGSYNEQFF. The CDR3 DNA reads TGTGCCAGCAGCTTGGGGGGGGGATCCTACAATGAGCAGTTCTTC.

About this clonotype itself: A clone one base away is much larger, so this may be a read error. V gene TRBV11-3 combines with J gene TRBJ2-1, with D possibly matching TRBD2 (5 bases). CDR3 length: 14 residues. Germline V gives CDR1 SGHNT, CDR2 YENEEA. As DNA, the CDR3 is TGTGCCAGCAACTTAGAGGGCACCTACAATGAGCAGTTCTTC. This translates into CASNLEGTYNEQFF. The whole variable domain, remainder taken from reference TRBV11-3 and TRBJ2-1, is EAGVVQSPRYKIIEKKQPVAFWCNPISGHNTLYWYLQNLGQGPELLIRYENEEAVDDSQLPKDRFSAERLKGVDSTLKIQPAELGDSAVYLCASNLEGTYNEQFFGPGTRLTVL.

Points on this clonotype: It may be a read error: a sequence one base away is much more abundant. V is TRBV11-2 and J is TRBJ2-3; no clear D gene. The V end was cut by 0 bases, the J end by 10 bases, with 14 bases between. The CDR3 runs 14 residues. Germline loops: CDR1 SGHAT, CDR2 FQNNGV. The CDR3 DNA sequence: TGTGCCAGCAGCTTAGAACGATCTAGTTTTTCGCAGTATTTT. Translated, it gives CASSLERSSFSQYF.

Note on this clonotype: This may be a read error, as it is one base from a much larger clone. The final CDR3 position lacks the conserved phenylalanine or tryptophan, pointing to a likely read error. CDR3 region: CASSTEFAEQFV. CDR3 DNA sequence: TGTGCCAGCAGTACGGAATTCGCTGAGCAGTTCGTC. The V and J genes are TRBV12-3 or TRBV12-4 and TRBJ2-1; no definite D call. The V gene lost 5 bases and the J gene lost 9 bases, with 11 bases spanning the gap. The CDR3 loop spans 12 amino acids.

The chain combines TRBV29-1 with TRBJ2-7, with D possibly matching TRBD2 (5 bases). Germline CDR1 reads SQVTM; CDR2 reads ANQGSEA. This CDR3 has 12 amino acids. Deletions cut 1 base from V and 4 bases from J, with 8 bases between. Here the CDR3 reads CSVEVEGYEQYF. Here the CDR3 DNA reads TGCAGCGTTGAAGTCGAGGGTTACGAGCAGTACTTC.

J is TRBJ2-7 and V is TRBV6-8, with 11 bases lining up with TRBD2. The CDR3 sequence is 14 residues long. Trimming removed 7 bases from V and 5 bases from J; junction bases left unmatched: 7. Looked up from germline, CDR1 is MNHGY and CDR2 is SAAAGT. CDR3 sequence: CASTRSGRAHEQYF. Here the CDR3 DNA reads TGTGCCAGCACCCGTAGCGGGAGGGCCCACGAGCAGTACTTC.

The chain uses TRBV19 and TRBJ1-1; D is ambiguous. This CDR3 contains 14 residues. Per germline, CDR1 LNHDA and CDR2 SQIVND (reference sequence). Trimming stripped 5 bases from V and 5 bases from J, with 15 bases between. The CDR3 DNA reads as TGTGCCAGTAGTTTCTCCGTGTGGGGAACTGAAGCTTTCTTT. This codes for CASSFSVWGTEAFF.

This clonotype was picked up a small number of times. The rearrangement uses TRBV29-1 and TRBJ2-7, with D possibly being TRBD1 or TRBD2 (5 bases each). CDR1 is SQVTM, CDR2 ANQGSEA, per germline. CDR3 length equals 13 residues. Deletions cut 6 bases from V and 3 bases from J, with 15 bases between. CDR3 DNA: TGCAGCGTCAACCGGGACGGCAACTACGAGCAGTACTTC. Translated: CSVNRDGNYEQYF.

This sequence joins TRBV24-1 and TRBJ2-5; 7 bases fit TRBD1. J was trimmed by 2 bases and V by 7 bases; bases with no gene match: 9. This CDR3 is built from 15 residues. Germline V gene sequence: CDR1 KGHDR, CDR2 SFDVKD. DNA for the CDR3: TGTGCCACCAGCAGCTCGGGACAGAGGCAAGAGACCCAGTACTTC. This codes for CATSSSGQRQETQYF.

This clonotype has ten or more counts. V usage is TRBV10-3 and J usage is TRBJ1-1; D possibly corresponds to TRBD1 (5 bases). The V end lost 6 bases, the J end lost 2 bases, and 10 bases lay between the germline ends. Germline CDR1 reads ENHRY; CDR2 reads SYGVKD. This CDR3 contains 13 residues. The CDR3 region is CAIRGDPNTEAFF. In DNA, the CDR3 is TGTGCCATCAGAGGGGACCCCAACACTGAAGCTTTCTTT.

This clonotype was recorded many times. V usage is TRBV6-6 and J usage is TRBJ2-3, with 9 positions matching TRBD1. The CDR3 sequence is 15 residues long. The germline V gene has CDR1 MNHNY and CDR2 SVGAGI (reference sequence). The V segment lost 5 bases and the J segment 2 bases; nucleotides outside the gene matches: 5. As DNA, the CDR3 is TGTGCCAGCAGTCGAGGGACAGGGCCCACAGATACGCAGTATTTT. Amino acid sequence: CASSRGTGPTDTQYF.

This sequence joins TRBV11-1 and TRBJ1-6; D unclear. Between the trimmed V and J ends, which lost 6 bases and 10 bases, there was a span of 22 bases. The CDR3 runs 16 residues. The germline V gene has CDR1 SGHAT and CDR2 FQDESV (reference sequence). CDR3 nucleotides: TGTGCCAGCAGTCCCGGACGAGTTGATGGAAAGTCACCCCTCCACTTT. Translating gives CASSPGRVDGKSPLHF.

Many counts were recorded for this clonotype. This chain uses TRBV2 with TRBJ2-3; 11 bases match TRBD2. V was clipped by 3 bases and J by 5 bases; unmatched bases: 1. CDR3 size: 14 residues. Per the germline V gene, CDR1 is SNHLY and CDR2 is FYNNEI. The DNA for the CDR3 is TGTGCCAGCAGTGAGGGACTAGCGGAAGATACGCAGTATTTT. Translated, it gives CASSEGLAEDTQYF.

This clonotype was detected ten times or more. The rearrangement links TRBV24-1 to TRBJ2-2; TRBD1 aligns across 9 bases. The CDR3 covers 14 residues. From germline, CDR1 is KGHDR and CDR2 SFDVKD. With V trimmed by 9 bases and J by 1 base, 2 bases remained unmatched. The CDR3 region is CATGTGWNTGELFF. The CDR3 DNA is TGTGCCACCGGGACAGGGTGGAACACCGGGGAGCTGTTTTTT.

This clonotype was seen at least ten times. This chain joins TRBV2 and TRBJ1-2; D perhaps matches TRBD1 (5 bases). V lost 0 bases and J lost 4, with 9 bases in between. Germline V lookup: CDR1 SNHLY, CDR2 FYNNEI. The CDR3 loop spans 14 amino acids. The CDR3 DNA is TGTGCCAGCAGTGAAGCGATGGGGGGCTATGGCTACACCTTC. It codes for CASSEAMGGYGYTF.

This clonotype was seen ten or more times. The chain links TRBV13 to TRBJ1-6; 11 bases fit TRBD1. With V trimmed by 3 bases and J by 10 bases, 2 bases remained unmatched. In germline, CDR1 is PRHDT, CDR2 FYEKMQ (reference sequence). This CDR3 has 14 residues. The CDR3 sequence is CASSLDRGLSPLHF. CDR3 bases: TGTGCCAGCAGCTTGGACAGGGGGCTCTCACCCCTCCACTTT.

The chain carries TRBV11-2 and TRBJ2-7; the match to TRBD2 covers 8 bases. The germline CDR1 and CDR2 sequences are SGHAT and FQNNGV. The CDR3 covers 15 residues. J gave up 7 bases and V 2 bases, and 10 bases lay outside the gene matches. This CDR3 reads CASSLIAGLPSEQYF. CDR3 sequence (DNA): TGTGCCAGCAGCTTAATAGCGGGATTACCGTCGGAGCAGTACTTC.

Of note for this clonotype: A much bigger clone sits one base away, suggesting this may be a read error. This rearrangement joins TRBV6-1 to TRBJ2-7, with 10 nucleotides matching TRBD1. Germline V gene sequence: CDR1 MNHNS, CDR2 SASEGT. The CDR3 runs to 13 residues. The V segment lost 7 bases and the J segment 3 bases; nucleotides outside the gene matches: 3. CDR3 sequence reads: CASKDRGIYEQYF. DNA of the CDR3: TGTGCCAGCAAGGACAGGGGGATCTACGAGCAGTACTTC.

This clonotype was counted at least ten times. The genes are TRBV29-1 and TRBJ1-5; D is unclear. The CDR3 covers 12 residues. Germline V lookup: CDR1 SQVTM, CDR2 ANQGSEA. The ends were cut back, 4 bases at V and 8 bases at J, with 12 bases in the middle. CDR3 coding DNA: TGCAGCGTTGCTGAAGGCCCGGAGCCCCAGCATTTT. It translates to CSVAEGPEPQHF.

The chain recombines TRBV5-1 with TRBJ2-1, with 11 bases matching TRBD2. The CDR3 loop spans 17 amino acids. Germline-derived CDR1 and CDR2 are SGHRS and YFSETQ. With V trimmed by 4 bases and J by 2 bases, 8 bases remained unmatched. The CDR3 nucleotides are TGCGCCAGCAGCAGGGTAGCGGGGGGGGTAACCTACAATGAGCAGTTCTTC. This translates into CASSRVAGGVTYNEQFF.

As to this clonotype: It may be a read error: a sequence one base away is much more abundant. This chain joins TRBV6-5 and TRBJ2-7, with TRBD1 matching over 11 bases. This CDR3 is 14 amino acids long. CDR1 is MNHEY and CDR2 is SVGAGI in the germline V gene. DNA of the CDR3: TGTGCCGGCAGCTTTGGACAGGGGGCGTACGAGCAGTACTTC. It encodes CAGSFGQGAYEQYF.

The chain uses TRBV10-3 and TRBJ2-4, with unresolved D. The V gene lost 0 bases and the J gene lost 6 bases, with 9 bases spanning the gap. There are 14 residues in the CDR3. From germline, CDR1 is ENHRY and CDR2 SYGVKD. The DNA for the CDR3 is TGTGCCATCAGTGAGTCAGCAGGCCGAAACATTCAGTACTTC. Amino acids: CAISESAGRNIQYF.

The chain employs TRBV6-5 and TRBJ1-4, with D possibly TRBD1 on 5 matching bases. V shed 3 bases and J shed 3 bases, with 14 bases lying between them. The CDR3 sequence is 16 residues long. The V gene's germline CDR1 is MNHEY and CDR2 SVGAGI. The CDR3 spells CASSYTPGLANEKLFF. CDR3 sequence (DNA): TGTGCCAGCAGTTATACCCCAGGGCTGGCTAATGAAAAACTGTTTTTT.

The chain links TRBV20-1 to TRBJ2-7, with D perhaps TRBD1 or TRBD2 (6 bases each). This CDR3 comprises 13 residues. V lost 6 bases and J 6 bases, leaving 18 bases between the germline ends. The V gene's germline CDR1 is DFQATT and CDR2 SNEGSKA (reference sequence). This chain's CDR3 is CSAEGGLVREQYF. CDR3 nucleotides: TGCAGTGCCGAGGGGGGACTGGTCCGCGAGCAGTACTTC.

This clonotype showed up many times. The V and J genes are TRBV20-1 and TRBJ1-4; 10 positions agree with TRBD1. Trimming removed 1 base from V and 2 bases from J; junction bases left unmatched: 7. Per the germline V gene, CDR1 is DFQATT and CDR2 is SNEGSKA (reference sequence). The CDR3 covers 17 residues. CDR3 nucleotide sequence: TGCAGTGCTAGAGGGGACAGGGGAAGAAGTACTAATGAAAAACTGTTTTTT. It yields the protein CSARGDRGRSTNEKLFF.

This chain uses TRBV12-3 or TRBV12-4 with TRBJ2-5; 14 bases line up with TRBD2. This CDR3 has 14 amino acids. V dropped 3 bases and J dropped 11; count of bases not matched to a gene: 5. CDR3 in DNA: TGTGCCAGCAGTTTGGCCGGGACTAGCGGGAGTCAGTACTTC. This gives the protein CASSLAGTSGSQYF.